The T cell receptor (beta chain) described here comes from a study of neurological immune-mediated disorders (dated by TCRdb to about 2019). Context from the whole study: Peripheral blood TCR-beta repertoires from HTLV-I-associated myelopathy (HAM/TSP) patients, multiple sclerosis patients and healthy controls were compared by UMI-based sequencing. Longitudinal samples, technical triplicates and paired sorted CD4+ and CD8+ T-cell subsets, alongside PBMC samples, were included among the 90 to 130 TCR-beta libraries. Longitudinal HAM/TSP and healthy donors had 3 time-points each (about 3-45 month intervals). The cohort comprised 68 subjects: roughly 15 HAM/TSP patients, 35 or so multiple sclerosis patients and around 20 healthy controls. What the research found in general, with its limitations: No identical CDR3 amino acid sequences were shared among expanded clones across subjects, suggesting private TCR-beta repertoires in all groups. TCR clonal expansion was greatest in HAM/TSP patients and smallest in MS patients, who ranked below even healthy controls.

The time point label here, explained by the study, means: longitudinal time-point 2. Healthy controls were blood bank volunteers in Maryland, USA. For unsorted PBMC libraries, 2 million PBMCs were used after storage in RNAlater at -80 degrees C until RNA extraction. PBMCs were separated from peripheral blood using Ficoll-Hypaque density gradient centrifugation and then cryopreserved in liquid nitrogen. Relative to its sample, this clonotype is medium-sized (0.01 to 0.1%). Its specific antigen is unknown. No base quality information exists; no much larger clone differs at one position. cDNA synthesis used template-switch 5'RACE with a primer carrying a 10-nucleotide random unique molecular identifier tagging each TCR transcript. Every sequencing run yielded over 160 million TCR-beta sequences covering 15-18 subjects. Total RNA was extracted with the RNeasy kit. The KAPA Real-time Library Amplification kit was used to amplify TCR-beta VDJ regions with primers targeting the TCR constant region and the 5'RACE anchor. A first PCR added sample indexes and Illumina adaptors, and a second PCR then raised library yield. After purification with Ampure beads, the TCR product of roughly 650 bp was size-selected on a 2% E-gel SizeSelection system. Before pooling, libraries had their quality checked on a Bioanalyzer, their concentration measured with Qubit, and their quantity determined with the Kapa Library Quantification kit. An Illumina HiSeq 2500 was used to sequence the libraries paired-end at 2 x 150 bp. To increase sequence diversity, about 25-31% phiX was spiked into each library pool. From the authors' description of their analysis: The UMI-based MiGEC pipeline processed quality-filtered reads and removed over 75% of raw TCR sequences during error correction. IMGT germline references were used for aligning VDJ genes, and each clonotype was defined as a unique CDR3 amino acid sequence together with its V-J genes. VDJtools evaluated clonal expansion, Shannon diversity and CDR3 relatedness (CalcPairwiseDistances, ClusterSamples); CLCbio workbench built phylogenetic trees. A clone was classed as expanded if it had 8 or more unique UMIs, a cutoff based on coefficient-of-variation modelling across technical triplicates. TCRdb ran its own pipeline on the public reads, namely fastp trimming at Q25 and MiXCR clone calling, and kept in-frame beta chains. Rows matching on CDR3 protein sequence are summarized as one entry with the most common DNA and genes. It is TCRdb's table, rather than the study itself, that gives the V and J calls and clone size. The sample table shows tens of thousands of distinct CDR3 sequences, and more than 10% are seen once. Jointly, the top ten make up 2.3% of the sample.

Sequencing input: PBMCs. The clonotype was recovered from a woman between 40 and 55 years old in good health.

Read as DNA, the sequence is TGTGCCAGCAGCGTAGGTGTGTCTAGCGCGCGCGATGAGCAGTTCTTC. Translation gives CASSVGVSSARDEQFF. The V and J genes are TRBV9 and TRBJ2-1; a tentative D call is TRBD2 (6 bases match). The germline V gene gives CDR1 as SGDLS and CDR2 as YYNGEE. Trimming removed 0 bases from V and 8 bases from J, leaving 18 bases between the germline ends. Counted from cysteine to phenylalanine, this CDR3 has 16 amino acids. Solely the CDR3 DNA is kept, with 48 bases framed from the first base.